This T cell receptor (beta chain) originates from a study of CD8 T cells in ankylosing spondylitis. Quantitative 5'-RACE was performed with molecular barcodes, and it yielded the TCR beta libraries. TCRdb reanalysed the 5' RACE reads using MiXCR and keeps one entry per CDR3 protein. The sample lists roughly 280,000 distinct CDR3 sequences; about 19% were seen once. Notes on this clonotype: Its antigen is not identified.

Study-level points and caveats: About 8 highly homologous variants made up a TCR beta motif, and this motif appeared characteristic of ankylosing spondylitis blood.

The sequence came from a male donor with ankylosing spondylitis or in good health (not recorded which). Sequenced sample: blood, either unsorted or a sorted T cell fraction (not recorded which).

The DNA for the CDR3 is TGTGCCAGCAGCTCAAGACTAGCGGGGGGATTTGAGCAGTTCTTC. As protein: CASSSRLAGGFEQFF. The rearrangement uses TRBV12-3 or TRBV12-4 and TRBJ2-1; 13 bases are shared with TRBD2. The V gene end was trimmed by 6 bases and the J gene end by 9 bases; junction bases not matched to a gene: 8. The CDR3 runs 15 residues.